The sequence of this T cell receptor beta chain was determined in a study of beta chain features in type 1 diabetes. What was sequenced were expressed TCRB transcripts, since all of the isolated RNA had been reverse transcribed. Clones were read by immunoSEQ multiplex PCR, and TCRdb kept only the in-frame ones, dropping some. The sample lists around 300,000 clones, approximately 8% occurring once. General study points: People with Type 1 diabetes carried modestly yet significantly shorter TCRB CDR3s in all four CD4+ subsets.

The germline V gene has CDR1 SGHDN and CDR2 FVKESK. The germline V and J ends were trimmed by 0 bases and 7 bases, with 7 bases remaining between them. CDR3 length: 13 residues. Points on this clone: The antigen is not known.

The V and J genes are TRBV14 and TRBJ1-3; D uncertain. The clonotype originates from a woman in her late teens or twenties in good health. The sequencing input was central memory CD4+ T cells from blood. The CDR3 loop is CASSQEGRNTIYF. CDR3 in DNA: TGTGCCAGCAGCCAAGAAGGGAGGAACACCATATATTTT.